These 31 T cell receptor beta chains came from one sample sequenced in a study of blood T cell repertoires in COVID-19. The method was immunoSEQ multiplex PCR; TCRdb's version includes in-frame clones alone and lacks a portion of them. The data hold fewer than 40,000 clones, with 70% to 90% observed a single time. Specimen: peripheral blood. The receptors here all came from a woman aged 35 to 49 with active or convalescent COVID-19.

This CDR3 reads CASSPGRQGSNQPQHF. CDR3 nucleotides: TGTGCCAGCAGTCCCGGGCGACAGGGAAGCAATCAGCCCCAGCATTTT. The V and J genes are TRBV28 and TRBJ1-5; 7 bases agree with TRBD1. Trimming at V came to 5 bases and at J to 1 base, leaving 8 bases not matched to a gene. Germline V gene sequence: CDR1 MDHEN, CDR2 SYDVKM. The CDR3 totals 16 residues.

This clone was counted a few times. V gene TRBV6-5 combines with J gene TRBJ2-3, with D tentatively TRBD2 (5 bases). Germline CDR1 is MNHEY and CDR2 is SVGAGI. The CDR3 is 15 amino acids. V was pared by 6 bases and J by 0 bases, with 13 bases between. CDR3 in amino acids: CASRPGIASTDTQYF. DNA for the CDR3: TGTGCCAGCAGGCCCGGGATAGCGAGCACAGATACGCAGTATTTT.

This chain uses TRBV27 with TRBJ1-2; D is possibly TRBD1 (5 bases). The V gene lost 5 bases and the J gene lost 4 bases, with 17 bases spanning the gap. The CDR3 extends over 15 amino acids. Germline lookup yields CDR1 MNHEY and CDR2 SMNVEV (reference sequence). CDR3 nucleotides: TGTGCCAGCAGTCCCCCCCCAGGGATGGGCTATGGCTACACCTTC. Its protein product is CASSPPPGMGYGYTF.

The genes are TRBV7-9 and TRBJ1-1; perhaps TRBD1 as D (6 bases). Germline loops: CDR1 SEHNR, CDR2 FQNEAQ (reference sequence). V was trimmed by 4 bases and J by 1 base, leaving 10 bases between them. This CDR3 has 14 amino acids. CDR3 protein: CASSSQGRNTEAFF. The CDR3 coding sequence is TGTGCCAGCAGCTCGCAGGGGAGGAACACTGAAGCTTTCTTT.

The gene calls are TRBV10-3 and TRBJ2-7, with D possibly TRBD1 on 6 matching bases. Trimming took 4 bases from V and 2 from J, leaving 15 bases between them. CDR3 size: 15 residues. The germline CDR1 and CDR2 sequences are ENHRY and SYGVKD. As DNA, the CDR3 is TGTGCCATCAGTGGCCGCAGGGACACCGCCTACGAGCAGTACTTC. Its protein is CAISGRRDTAYEQYF.

CDR3 in DNA: TGTGCCTGGGGGACAGGGGTCAATCAGCCCCAGCATTTT. It is translated as CAWGTGVNQPQHF. This chain links TRBV30 with TRBJ1-5, with 10 bases identical to TRBD1. The trim removed 5 bases at V and 3 bases at J, leaving 1 base unmatched. Looked up from germline, CDR1 is GTSNPN and CDR2 is SVGIG (reference sequence). The CDR3 sequence is 13 residues long.

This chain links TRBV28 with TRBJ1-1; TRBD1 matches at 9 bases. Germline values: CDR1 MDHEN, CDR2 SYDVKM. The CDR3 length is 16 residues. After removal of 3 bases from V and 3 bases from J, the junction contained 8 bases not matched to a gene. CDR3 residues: CASSFSGQGADTEAFF. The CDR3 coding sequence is TGTGCCAGCAGTTTCTCGGGACAGGGCGCGGACACTGAAGCTTTCTTT.

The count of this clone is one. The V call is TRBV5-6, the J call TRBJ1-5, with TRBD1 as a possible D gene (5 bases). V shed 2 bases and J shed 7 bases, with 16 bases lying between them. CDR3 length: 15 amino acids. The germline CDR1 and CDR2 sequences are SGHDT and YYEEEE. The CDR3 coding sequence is TGTGCCAGCAGCTTCGGGGGGACCCTCTCACAGCCCCAGCATTTT. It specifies CASSFGGTLSQPQHF.

The CDR3 region is CASSPVRNHNEQFF. The CDR3 nucleotides are TGTGCCAGCTCACCAGTGAGAAATCACAATGAGCAGTTCTTC. V and J are TRBV18 and TRBJ2-1; no clear D gene. Trimming removed 2 bases from V and 5 bases from J, with 10 bases in between. This CDR3 has 14 amino acids. From germline, CDR1 is KGHSH and CDR2 LQKENI.

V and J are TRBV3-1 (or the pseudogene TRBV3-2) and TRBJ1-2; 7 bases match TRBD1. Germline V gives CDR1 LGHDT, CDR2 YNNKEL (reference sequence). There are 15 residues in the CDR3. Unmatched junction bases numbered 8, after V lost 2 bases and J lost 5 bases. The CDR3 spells CASSQTGGQAYGYTF. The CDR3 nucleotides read TGTGCCAGCAGCCAAACCGGAGGACAGGCGTATGGCTACACCTTC.

The CDR3 sequence is CASSPRGGRGTQYF. Written as DNA, the CDR3 is TGTGCCAGCAGTCCTCGTGGAGGGAGGGGGACCCAGTACTTC. The chain has TRBV27 and TRBJ2-5; TRBD2 aligns across 7 bases. The CDR3 totals 14 residues. The ends lost 5 bases at V and 7 bases at J; junction bases unmatched: 10. Germline V gives CDR1 MNHEY, CDR2 SMNVEV (reference sequence).

CDR3 sequence reads: CASSQGGQAIYEQYF. DNA of the CDR3: TGTGCCAGCAGCCAAGGAGGGCAGGCGATCTACGAGCAGTACTTC. The chain links TRBV3-1 (or the pseudogene TRBV3-2) to TRBJ2-7; TRBD2 might be the D (5 bases). The CDR3 is 15 amino acids. V lost 1 base to trimming and J lost 3 bases, with 13 bases between them. The germline V gene has CDR1 LGHDT and CDR2 YNNKEL (reference sequence).

For the CDR3, the DNA is TGTGCCAGCTCCCTGCGGGGGCGAGGGAACACCGGGGAGCTGTTTTTT. Its protein is CASSLRGRGNTGELFF. The chain joins TRBV18 to TRBJ2-2; possible D gene TRBD2, 7 bases. Trimming stripped 6 bases from V and 1 base from J, with 15 bases between. There are 16 residues in the CDR3. The V gene's germline CDR1 is KGHSH and CDR2 LQKENI.

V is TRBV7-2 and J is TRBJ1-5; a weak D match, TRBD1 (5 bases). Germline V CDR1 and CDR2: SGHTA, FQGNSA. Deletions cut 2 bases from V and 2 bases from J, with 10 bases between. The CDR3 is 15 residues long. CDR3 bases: TGTGCCAGCAGCTTACGGGGGGTGGGCAATCAGCCCCAGCATTTT. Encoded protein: CASSLRGVGNQPQHF.

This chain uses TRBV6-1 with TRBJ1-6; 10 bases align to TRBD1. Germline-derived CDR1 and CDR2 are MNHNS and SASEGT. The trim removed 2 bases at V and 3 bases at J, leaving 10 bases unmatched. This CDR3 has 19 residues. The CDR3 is CASSEMGTGVLNYNSPLHF. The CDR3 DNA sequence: TGTGCCAGCAGTGAAATGGGGACAGGGGTCTTAAACTATAATTCACCCCTCCACTTT.

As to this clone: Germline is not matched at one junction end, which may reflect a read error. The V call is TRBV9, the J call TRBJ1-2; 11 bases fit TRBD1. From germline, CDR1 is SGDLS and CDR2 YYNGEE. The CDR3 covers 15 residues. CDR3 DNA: TGTGCCAGCAGCGTAGTTCTGGGACAGGGGGGACACCTTGCCTTC. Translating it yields CASSVVLGQGGHLAF.

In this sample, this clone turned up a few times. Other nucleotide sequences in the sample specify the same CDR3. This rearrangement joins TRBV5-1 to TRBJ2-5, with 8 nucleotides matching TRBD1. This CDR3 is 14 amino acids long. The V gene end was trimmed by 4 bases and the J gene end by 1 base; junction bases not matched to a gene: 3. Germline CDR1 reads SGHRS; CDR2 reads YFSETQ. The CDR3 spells CASSIGQGQETQYF. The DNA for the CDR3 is TGCGCCAGCAGCATAGGACAGGGCCAAGAGACCCAGTACTTC.

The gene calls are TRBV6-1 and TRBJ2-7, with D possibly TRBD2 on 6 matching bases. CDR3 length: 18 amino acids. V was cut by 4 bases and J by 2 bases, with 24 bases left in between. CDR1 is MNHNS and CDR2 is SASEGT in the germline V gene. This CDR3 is CASSGSLRASAVAYEQYF. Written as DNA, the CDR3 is TGTGCCAGCAGTGGTTCCCTCAGGGCTAGCGCGGTCGCCTACGAGCAGTACTTC.

The CDR3 nucleotides are TGTGCCAGCAGCTTAAACGGACAGAGCTCCTACAATGAGCAGTTCTTC. Amino acid sequence: CASSLNGQSSYNEQFF. The rearrangement uses TRBV7-3 and TRBJ2-1; TRBD1 is a possible D gene (6 bases). The germline V gene has CDR1 SGHTA and CDR2 FQGTGA. The CDR3 spans 16 residues. The V end was cut by 1 base, the J end by 0 bases, with 10 bases between.

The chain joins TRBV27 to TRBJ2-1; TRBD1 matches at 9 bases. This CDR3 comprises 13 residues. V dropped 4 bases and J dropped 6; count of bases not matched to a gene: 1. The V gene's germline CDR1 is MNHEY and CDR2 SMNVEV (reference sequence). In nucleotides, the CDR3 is TGTGCCAGCAGTTGGGACAGGGTCAATGAGCAGTTCTTC. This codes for CASSWDRVNEQFF.

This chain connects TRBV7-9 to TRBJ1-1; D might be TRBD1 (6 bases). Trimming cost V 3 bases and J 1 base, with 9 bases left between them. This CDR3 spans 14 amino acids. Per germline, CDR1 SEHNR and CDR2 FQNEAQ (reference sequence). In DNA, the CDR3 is TGTGCCAGCAGCTTTCGAGGGGGGAACACTGAAGCTTTCTTT. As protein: CASSFRGGNTEAFF.

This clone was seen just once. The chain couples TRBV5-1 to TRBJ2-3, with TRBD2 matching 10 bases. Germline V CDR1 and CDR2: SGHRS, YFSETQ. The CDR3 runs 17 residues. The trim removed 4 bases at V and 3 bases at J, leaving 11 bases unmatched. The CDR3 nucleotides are TGCGCCAGCAGCCCTCCCCTAGCGGGAGTTGCAACAGATACGCAGTATTTT. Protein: CASSPPLAGVATDTQYF.

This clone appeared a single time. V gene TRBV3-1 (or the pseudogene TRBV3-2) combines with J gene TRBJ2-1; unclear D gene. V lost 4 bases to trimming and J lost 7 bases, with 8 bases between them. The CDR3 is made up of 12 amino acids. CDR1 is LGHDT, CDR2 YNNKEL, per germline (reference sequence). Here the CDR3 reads CASSLLENEQFF. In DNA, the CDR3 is TGTGCCAGCAGCCTTCTTGAGAATGAGCAGTTCTTC.

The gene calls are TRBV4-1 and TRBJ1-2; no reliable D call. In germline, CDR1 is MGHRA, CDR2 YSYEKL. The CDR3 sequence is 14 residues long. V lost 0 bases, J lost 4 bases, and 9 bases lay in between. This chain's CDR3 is CASSQEGSSYGYTF. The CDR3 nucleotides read TGCGCCAGCAGCCAAGAGGGTAGCTCCTATGGCTACACCTTC.

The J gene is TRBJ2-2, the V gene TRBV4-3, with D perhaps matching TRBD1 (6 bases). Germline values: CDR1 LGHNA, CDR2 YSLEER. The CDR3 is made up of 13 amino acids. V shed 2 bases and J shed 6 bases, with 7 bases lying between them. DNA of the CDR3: TGCGCCAGCAGCCAAAGGGGGTCCGGGGAGCTGTTTTTT. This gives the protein CASSQRGSGELFF.

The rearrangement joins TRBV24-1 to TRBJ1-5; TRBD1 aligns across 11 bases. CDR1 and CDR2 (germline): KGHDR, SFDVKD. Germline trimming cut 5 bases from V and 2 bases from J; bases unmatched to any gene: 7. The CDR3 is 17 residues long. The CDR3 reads CATSAWTGGTRNQPQHF. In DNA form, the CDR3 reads TGTGCCACCAGTGCATGGACAGGGGGCACCCGCAATCAGCCCCAGCATTTT.

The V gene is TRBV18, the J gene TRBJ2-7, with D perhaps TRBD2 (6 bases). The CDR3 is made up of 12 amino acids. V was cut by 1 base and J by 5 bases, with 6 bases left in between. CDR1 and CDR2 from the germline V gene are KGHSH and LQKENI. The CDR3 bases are TGTGCCAGCTCACCACGGGGGGACGAGCAGTACTTC. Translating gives CASSPRGDEQYF.

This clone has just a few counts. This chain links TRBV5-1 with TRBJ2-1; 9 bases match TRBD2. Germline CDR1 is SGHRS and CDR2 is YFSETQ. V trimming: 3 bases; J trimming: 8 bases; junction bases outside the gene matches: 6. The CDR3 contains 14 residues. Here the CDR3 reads CASSSGLASHEQFF. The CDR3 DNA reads TGCGCCAGCAGCTCAGGACTAGCGTCCCATGAGCAGTTCTTC.

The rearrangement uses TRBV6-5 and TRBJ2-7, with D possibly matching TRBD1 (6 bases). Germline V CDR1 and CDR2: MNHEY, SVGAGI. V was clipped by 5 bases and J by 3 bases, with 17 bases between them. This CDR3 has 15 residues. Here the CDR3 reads CASSIRDNEGYEQYF. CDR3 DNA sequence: TGTGCCAGCAGTATCCGGGACAACGAAGGCTACGAGCAGTACTTC.

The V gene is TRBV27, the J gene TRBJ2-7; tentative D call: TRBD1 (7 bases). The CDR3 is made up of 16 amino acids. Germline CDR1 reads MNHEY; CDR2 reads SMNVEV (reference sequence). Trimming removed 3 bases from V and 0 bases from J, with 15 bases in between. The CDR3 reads CASSFQGGGRSYEQYF. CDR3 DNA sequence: TGTGCCAGCAGTTTCCAGGGGGGCGGACGCTCCTACGAGCAGTACTTC.

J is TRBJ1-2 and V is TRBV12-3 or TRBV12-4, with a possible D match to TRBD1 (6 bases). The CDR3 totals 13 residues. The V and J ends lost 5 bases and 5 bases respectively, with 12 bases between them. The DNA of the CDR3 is TGTGCCAGCAGTCCACAGGGTAATTATGGCTACACCTTC. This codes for CASSPQGNYGYTF.